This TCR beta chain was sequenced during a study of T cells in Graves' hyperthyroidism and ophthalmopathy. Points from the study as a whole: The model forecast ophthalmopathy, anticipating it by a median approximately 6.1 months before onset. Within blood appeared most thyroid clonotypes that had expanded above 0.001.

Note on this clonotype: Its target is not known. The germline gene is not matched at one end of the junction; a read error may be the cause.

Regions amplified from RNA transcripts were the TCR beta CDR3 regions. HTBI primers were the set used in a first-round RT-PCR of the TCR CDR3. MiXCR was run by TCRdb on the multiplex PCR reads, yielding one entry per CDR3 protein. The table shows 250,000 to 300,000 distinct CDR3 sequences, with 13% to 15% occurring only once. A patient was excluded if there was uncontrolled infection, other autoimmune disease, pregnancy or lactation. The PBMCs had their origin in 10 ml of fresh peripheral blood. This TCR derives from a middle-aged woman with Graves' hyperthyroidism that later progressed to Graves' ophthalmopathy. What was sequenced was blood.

Here the CDR3 DNA reads TGTGCCAACAGCATCGGGACGGCAGATGGCTACACCTTC. Translation: CANSIGTADGYTF. This chain links TRBV9 with TRBJ1-2, with a possible D match to TRBD1 (5 bases). Looked up from germline, CDR1 is SGDLS and CDR2 is YYNGEE. The CDR3 is 13 amino acids.